This T cell receptor beta chain was recorded in a study of OX40 agonist ivuxolimab in advanced cancers. General study results and limits: Among the nonresponders, some also had low normalized T-cell clonal expansion. In CD8+ T cells, expanded clones were on average more numerous than in CD4+.

Clones were sequenced by immunoSEQ multiplex PCR, and TCRdb holds only the in-frame ones, with some missing. The data contain 65,000 to 70,000 clones, around 91% of them singletons. Germline lookup yields CDR1 SGHVS and CDR2 FQNEAQ. V lost 8 bases and J lost 2; bases outside the gene matches: 7. The CDR3 covers 15 residues. This clone has a single count. What it binds is not known. Autoimmune disease history or systemic immunosuppression led to patient exclusion. Drawing of blood for sampling happened at baseline, at cycle 4 day 1, and at cycle 7 day 1. This receptor was taken from an adult with an advanced solid tumor such as melanoma, head and neck, liver or kidney cancer. The specimen comprised CD4+ or CD8+ T cells sorted from blood, sampled in a trial of the OX40 agonist ivuxolimab. The chain recombines TRBV7-8 with TRBJ2-3, with 10 positions matching TRBD2. The CDR3 loop reads CASCRTSGITDTQYF. CDR3 nucleotide sequence: TGTGCCAGCTGCCGGACTAGCGGAATCACAGATACGCAGTATTTT. Full variable domain (missing parts from reference TRBV7-8 and TRBJ2-3): GAGVSQSPRYKVAKRGQDVALRCDPISGHVSLFWYQQALGQGPEFLTYFQNEAQLDKSGLPSDRFFAERPEGSVSTLKIQRTQQEDSAVYLCASCRTSGITDTQYFGPGTRLTVL.